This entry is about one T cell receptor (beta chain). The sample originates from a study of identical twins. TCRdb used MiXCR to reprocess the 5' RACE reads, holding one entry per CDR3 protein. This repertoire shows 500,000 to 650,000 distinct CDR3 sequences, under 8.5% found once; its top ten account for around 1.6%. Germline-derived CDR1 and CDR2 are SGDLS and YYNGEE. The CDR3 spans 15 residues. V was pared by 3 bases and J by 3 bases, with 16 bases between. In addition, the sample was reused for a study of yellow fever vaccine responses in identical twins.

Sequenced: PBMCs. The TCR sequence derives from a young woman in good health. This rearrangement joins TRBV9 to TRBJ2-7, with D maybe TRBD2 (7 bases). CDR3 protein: CASSGEGGQFYEQYF. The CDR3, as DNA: TGTGCCAGCAGCGGGGAGGGGGGTCAGTTCTACGAGCAGTACTTC. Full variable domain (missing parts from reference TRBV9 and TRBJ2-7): DSGVTQTPKHLITATGQRVTLRCSPRSGDLSVYWYQQSLDQGLQFLIQYYNGEERAKGNILERFSAQQFPDLHSELNLSSLELGDSALYFCASSGEGGQFYEQYFGPGTRLTVT.